These 13 T cell receptor beta chains share one sample of origin, sequenced in a study of blood T cell repertoires in COVID-19. Sequencing was performed with immunoSEQ multiplex PCR; in TCRdb, only in-frame clones are kept and a portion is missing. This sample carries about 32,000 clones, 90% of them seen once, and the ten largest clones take around 1%. Sequencing input: peripheral blood. Source of these receptors: a man between 65 and 85 years old with active or convalescent COVID-19.

V usage is TRBV5-1 and J usage is TRBJ1-2, with D perhaps TRBD1 (5 bases). Germline CDR1 is SGHRS and CDR2 is YFSETQ. V gave up 4 bases and J gave up 0 bases, with 13 bases separating them. The CDR3 loop spans 15 amino acids. The CDR3 here is CASSTNPTANYGYTF. The CDR3 DNA reads TGCGCCAGCAGCACAAATCCGACAGCTAACTATGGCTACACCTTC.

The gene calls are TRBV5-1 and TRBJ2-2; a weak D match, TRBD1 (6 bases). V lost 6 bases and J 6 bases, leaving 12 bases between the germline ends. This CDR3 has 13 residues. Looked up from germline, CDR1 is SGHRS and CDR2 is YFSETQ. The CDR3 sequence is CASKWDIAGELFF. The CDR3, as DNA: TGCGCCAGCAAGTGGGACATTGCCGGGGAGCTGTTTTTT.

V is TRBV28 and J is TRBJ1-2; weak D call: TRBD1 (5 bases). The CDR3 length is 14 residues. Per the germline V gene, CDR1 is MDHEN and CDR2 is SYDVKM. V lost 5 bases to trimming and J lost 7 bases, with 17 bases between them. CDR3 in DNA: TGTGCCAGCAGTCTTATCGGGGGAATGGCTGGCTACACCTTC. It codes for CASSLIGGMAGYTF.

The rearrangement uses TRBV7-8 and TRBJ1-1, with 11 nucleotides matching TRBD1. The CDR3 is 16 residues long. The germline CDR1 and CDR2 sequences are SGHVS and FQNEAQ. J was trimmed by 5 bases and V by 2 bases; bases with no gene match: 7. The CDR3 loop is CASSLRDRGSTTEAFF. CDR3 nucleotide sequence: TGTGCCAGCAGCTTAAGGGACAGGGGGTCGACTACTGAAGCTTTCTTT.

The CDR3 DNA reads TGTGCCTGGATGGGGGGAGCCTATGGCTACACCTTC. This translates into CAWMGGAYGYTF. The chain uses TRBV30 and TRBJ1-2; maybe TRBD1 (5 bases). V dropped 4 bases and J dropped 4 bases, with 10 bases sitting between them. Per germline, CDR1 GTSNPN and CDR2 SVGIG (reference sequence). CDR3 length: 12 amino acids.

CDR3 residues: CASRTGGWWDYGYTF. CDR3 sequence (DNA): TGTGCCAGCAGGACAGGGGGTTGGTGGGACTATGGCTACACCTTC. The rearrangement joins TRBV28 to TRBJ1-2; 9 positions match TRBD1. The CDR3 has 15 residues. The trim removed 6 bases at V and 3 bases at J, leaving 8 bases unmatched. Germline V CDR1 and CDR2: MDHEN, SYDVKM.

V usage is TRBV5-5 and J usage is TRBJ2-3; a possible D gene is TRBD2 (6 bases). Germline loops: CDR1 SGHKS, CDR2 YYEKEE (reference sequence). This CDR3 has 15 amino acids. V was shortened by 0 bases and J by 2 bases, with 10 bases between the two germline ends. The CDR3 protein is CASSLVLAVTDTQYF. DNA of the CDR3: TGTGCCAGCAGCTTGGTACTAGCTGTCACAGATACGCAGTATTTT.

This rearrangement joins TRBV4-2 to TRBJ2-7; D is ambiguous. Germline V gene lookup returns CDR1 LGHNA and CDR2 YNFKEQ. CDR3 size: 16 residues. The V gene lost 1 base and the J gene lost 4 bases, with 17 bases spanning the gap. As DNA, the CDR3 is TGTGCCAGCAGCCAAGCTGGGTCAGGCAGATCATACGAGCAGTACTTC. This sequence encodes CASSQAGSGRSYEQYF.

This chain uses TRBV6-5 with TRBJ2-1; 7 bases map to TRBD2. J lost 5 bases, V lost 7 bases, and 11 bases had no gene match. CDR1 is MNHEY and CDR2 is SVGAGI in the germline V gene. CDR3 length equals 15 residues. CDR3 residues: CASTPVGLTNNEQFF. The CDR3 region has the DNA TGTGCCAGCACCCCGGTGGGACTAACTAACAATGAGCAGTTCTTC.

The chain couples TRBV5-1 to TRBJ1-3; no reliable D call. CDR3 length: 14 amino acids. Germline CDR1 is SGHRS and CDR2 is YFSETQ. V lost 3 bases, J lost 2 bases, and 9 bases lay in between. CDR3 coding DNA: TGCGCCAGCAGCTCCGGGGAAGCTGGAAACACCATATATTTT. It yields the protein CASSSGEAGNTIYF. The complete variable domain, with remaining parts taken from reference TRBV5-1 and TRBJ1-3, reads KAGVTQTPRYLIKTRGQQVTLSCSPISGHRSVSWYQQTPGQGLQFLFEYFSETQRNKGNFPGRFSGRQFSNSRSEMNVSTLELGDSALYLCASSSGEAGNTIYFGEGSWLTVV.

The count of this clone is one. The chain recombines TRBV5-1 with TRBJ2-1, with 12 positions matching TRBD2. Losses at the gene ends were 6 bases for V and 12 bases for J; bases not matched to a gene: 7. This CDR3 is 13 amino acids long. Germline CDR1 reads SGHRS; CDR2 reads YFSETQ. CDR3 bases: TGCGCCAGCACACCGGGACTAGCGGGCGTGCAGTTCTTC. Protein sequence: CASTPGLAGVQFF.

The J gene is TRBJ2-7, the V gene TRBV5-1, with D tentatively TRBD1 (5 bases). The CDR3 is 16 residues long. The germline CDR1 and CDR2 sequences are SGHRS and YFSETQ. Deletions cut 2 bases from V and 1 base from J, with 16 bases between. The CDR3 nucleotides read TGCGCCAGCAGCTTACCACCTCCCAGGGCTTCCTACGAGCAGTACTTC. Its protein product is CASSLPPPRASYEQYF.

This sequence joins TRBV5-1 and TRBJ1-2; 7 bases map to TRBD1. The germline V gene encodes CDR1 SGHRS and CDR2 YFSETQ. Unmatched junction bases numbered 3, after V lost 4 bases and J lost 6 bases. The CDR3 totals 12 residues. The CDR3 region has the DNA TGCGCCAGCAGCCCACAGGGGCATGGCTACACCTTC. The encoded protein is CASSPQGHGYTF.